This record concerns one T cell receptor beta chain sequence. Its specificity is not known. From 5'RACE with constant-segment primers came TCR alpha and TCR beta cDNA libraries that carried sample barcodes and UMIs. Via MiXCR, TCRdb re-called the 5' RACE reads, giving one row per CDR3 protein. This table holds 110,000 or so distinct CDR3 sequences, roughly 20% found once. With 5 bases removed from V and 5 bases from J, the gap between germline ends came to 16 bases. Germline assignment: CDR1 SGHRS and CDR2 YFSETQ. The CDR3 length is 14 residues. This sample stems from a study of T-cell memory formation after mild COVID-19. Across the whole study: TCR clusters largely stayed donor specific.

Overall study results and limits: Pre-infection memory harbored some responding clones, suggesting cross-reactive memory joined. What remained unconfirmed was the SARS-CoV-2 specificity of second-wave clones peaking on day 37.

The sequencing input was PBMCs or a T cell subset sorted from them (not recorded which). The source of this sequence is a young man who had mild COVID-19 (a few samples of this study predate the infection). Cell type and time point are not known. The J gene is TRBJ2-5, the V gene TRBV5-1; maybe TRBD1 (6 bases). CDR3 DNA sequence: TGCGCCAGCAGTTCACCAGGGGTCGAGGAGACCCAGTACTTC. This encodes CASSSPGVEETQYF.